The 5 T cell receptor beta chains in this list originate from one sample, sequenced in a study of shared clonotypes between healthy human individuals. Clones were sequenced by immunoSEQ multiplex PCR, and TCRdb holds only the in-frame ones, with some missing. The sample contains nearly 1,000,000 clones, 60% to 85% of which appear only once. Sample: memory CD4+ T cells sorted from blood. Described subset: CD45RA-negative fraction. These receptors all stem from a man younger than 35 in good health.

The V and J genes are TRBV10-1 and TRBJ2-5; 9 bases fit TRBD1. J lost 5 bases, V lost 3 bases, and 10 bases had no gene match. Germline CDR1 is WNHNN and CDR2 is SYGVQD (reference sequence). There are 16 residues in the CDR3. CDR3 loop: CASSDQDRGRKETQYF. CDR3 DNA sequence: TGCGCCAGCAGTGATCAGGACAGGGGCAGAAAGGAGACCCAGTACTTC.

With respect to this clone: At the DNA level, this CDR3 is encoded by other sequences in the same sample as well. The chain links TRBV30 to TRBJ2-6, with D perhaps matching TRBD2 (5 bases). CDR1 and CDR2 from the germline V gene are GTSNPN and SVGIG (reference sequence). V was trimmed by 5 bases and J by 0 bases, leaving 8 bases between them. This CDR3 region has 14 residues. CDR3 DNA sequence: TGTGCCTGGGGGAGAGGCTCTGGGGCCAACGTCCTGACTTTC. Its translation: CAWGRGSGANVLTF. The full variable domain, its missing parts supplied by reference TRBV30 and TRBJ2-6, is SQTIHQWPATLVQPVGSPLSLECTVEGTSNPNLYWYRQAAGRGLQLLFYSVGIGQISSEVPQNLSASRPQDRQFILSSKKLLLSDSGFYLCAWGRGSGANVLTFGAGSRLTVL.

This clone was observed a few times. V and J are TRBV18 and TRBJ2-3; TRBD1 matches at 9 bases. The J segment lost 5 bases and the V segment lost 4 bases, leaving 10 bases of the junction unmatched. The CDR3 sequence is 16 residues long. From germline, CDR1 is KGHSH and CDR2 LQKENI. CDR3 residues: CASSLTGTGMGDTQYF. CDR3 bases: TGTGCCAGCTCACTCACCGGGACAGGGATGGGAGATACGCAGTATTTT.

The chain couples TRBV5-5 to TRBJ2-6; D tentatively fits TRBD1 or TRBD2 (5 bases each). This CDR3 has 17 residues. Germline V lookup: CDR1 SGHKS, CDR2 YYEKEE (reference sequence). V lost 2 bases and J lost 2, with 14 bases in between. This CDR3 reads CASSLERGAAGANVLTF. The CDR3 nucleotides read TGTGCCAGCAGCTTAGAGAGAGGGGCCGCTGGGGCCAACGTCCTGACTTTC.

This rearrangement joins TRBV5-1 to TRBJ2-3, with TRBD2 matching over 10 bases. From germline, CDR1 is SGHRS and CDR2 YFSETQ. The V gene end was trimmed by 3 bases and the J gene end by 5 bases; junction bases not matched to a gene: 6. The CDR3 covers 15 residues. The CDR3 nucleotides are TGCGCCAGCAGCTCTATAGCGGGAGGCAAAGATACGCAGTATTTT. Protein sequence: CASSSIAGGKDTQYF.